A selection of T cell receptor beta chains follows, all from one sample in a study of regulatory T cells in long-lasting Graves disease. One entry per CDR3 protein, called by TCRdb with MiXCR from the multiplex PCR reads. The sample has around 450,000 distinct CDR3 sequences; about 16% are singletons. This same sample was also taken into another study, of T cells in Graves' hyperthyroidism and ophthalmopathy.

Sequencing was performed on peripheral blood mononuclear cells (PBMCs), taken at new diagnosis, from a patient treated with antithyroid drugs. The receptors originated from a woman aged 30 to 39 with Graves disease. The CDR3 runs from the conserved cysteine through the conserved F or W. The order of the fields is clone size, V gene, D gene, J gene, CDR3 protein, CDR3 DNA. A D gene is named only where the DNA matches it firmly. Size is omitted from some rows. Given values are once, few, many or a class for expanded clones.

abundance: .; v_gene: TRBV29-1; d_gene: TRBD2; j_gene: TRBJ2-5; CDR3aa: CSVGRLADQETQYF; CDR3nt: TGCAGCGTTGGGAGGCTAGCGGACCAAGAGACCCAGTACTTC
abundance: many; v_gene: TRBV20-1; d_gene: TRBD2; j_gene: TRBJ2-5; CDR3aa: CSARPLAGVQETQYF; CDR3nt: TGCAGTGCTAGACCACTAGCGGGGGTACAAGAGACCCAGTACTTC
abundance: .; v_gene: TRBV24-1; d_gene: .; j_gene: TRBJ2-1; CDR3aa: CATKPGTVSSYNEQFF; CDR3nt: TGTGCCACCAAACCCGGGACCGTAAGCTCCTACAATGAGCAGTTCTTC
abundance: many; v_gene: TRBV12-3/TRBV12-4; d_gene: .; j_gene: TRBJ1-1; CDR3aa: CASRDNRNTEAFF; CDR3nt: TGTGCCAGCCGGGACAATAGGAACACTGAAGCTTTCTTT
abundance: many; v_gene: TRBV20-1; d_gene: TRBD1; j_gene: TRBJ2-1; CDR3aa: CSAIHASRGHEQFF; CDR3nt: TGCAGTGCTATACATGCGTCCAGGGGGCATGAGCAGTTCTTC
abundance: few; v_gene: TRBV12-3/TRBV12-4; d_gene: TRBD2; j_gene: TRBJ2-7; CDR3aa: CASSERTSGSYEQYF; CDR3nt: TGTGCCAGCAGTGAAAGGACTAGCGGGAGTTACGAGCAGTACTTC
abundance: .; v_gene: TRBV7-3; d_gene: TRBD1; j_gene: TRBJ2-1; CDR3aa: CASSSSDREYNEQFF; CDR3nt: TGTGCCAGCAGTTCATCCGACAGGGAGTACAATGAGCAGTTCTTC
abundance: many; v_gene: TRBV5-1; d_gene: TRBD1; j_gene: TRBJ2-1; CDR3aa: CASSLTGGNVRNEQFF; CDR3nt: TGCGCCAGCAGCTTGACAGGGGGTAACGTTAGGAATGAGCAGTTCTTC
abundance: .; v_gene: TRBV9; d_gene: TRBD2; j_gene: TRBJ2-7; CDR3aa: CASSRTSGRDEQYF; CDR3nt: TGTGCCAGCAGCCGGACTAGCGGGAGGGACGAGCAGTACTTC
abundance: few; v_gene: TRBV30; d_gene: TRBD2; j_gene: TRBJ2-3; CDR3aa: CAWEVAGWGKDTQYF; CDR3nt: TGTGCCTGGGAAGTAGCGGGTTGGGGGAAGGATACGCAGTATTTT
abundance: .; v_gene: TRBV4-1; d_gene: .; j_gene: TRBJ2-3; CDR3aa: CASSQPGRGADTQYF; CDR3nt: TGCGCCAGCAGCCAACCGGGGCGGGGCGCAGATACGCAGTATTTT
abundance: few; v_gene: TRBV20-1; d_gene: TRBD2; j_gene: TRBJ2-1; CDR3aa: CSSRLAGLYNEQFF; CDR3nt: TGCAGTAGCCGCCTGGCGGGACTATACAATGAGCAGTTCTTC
abundance: .; v_gene: TRBV6-1; d_gene: TRBD1; j_gene: TRBJ2-5; CDR3aa: CASSIPTGTGGRTQYF; CDR3nt: TGTGCCAGCAGTATCCCAACCGGGACAGGGGGCCGGACCCAGTACTTC
abundance: many; v_gene: TRBV29-1; d_gene: .; j_gene: TRBJ2-2; CDR3aa: CSVEGRAGELFF; CDR3nt: TGCAGCGTTGAAGGGCGGGCGGGGGAGCTGTTTTTT
abundance: few; v_gene: TRBV27; d_gene: .; j_gene: TRBJ1-2; CDR3aa: CASSRLQAEGYTF; CDR3nt: TGTGCCAGCAGTCGACTACAGGCGGAAGGCTACACCTTC
abundance: many; v_gene: TRBV2; d_gene: .; j_gene: TRBJ1-2; CDR3aa: CASTRTANYGYTF; CDR3nt: TGTGCCAGCACCAGGACAGCGAACTATGGCTACACCTTC
abundance: many; v_gene: TRBV11-3; d_gene: TRBD1; j_gene: TRBJ1-3; CDR3aa: CASSTGTGALGNTIYF; CDR3nt: TGTGCCAGCAGTACCGGGACAGGGGCGCTGGGAAACACCATATATTTT
abundance: many; v_gene: TRBV5-1; d_gene: TRBD2; j_gene: TRBJ2-2; CDR3aa: CASSPGLAGGTGELFF; CDR3nt: TGCGCCAGCAGCCCGGGACTAGCGGGAGGGACCGGGGAGCTGTTTTTT
abundance: many; v_gene: TRBV6-4; d_gene: .; j_gene: TRBJ1-1; CDR3aa: CASPLNTEAFF; CDR3nt: TGTGCCAGTCCACTGAACACTGAAGCTTTCTTT
abundance: many; v_gene: TRBV10-3; d_gene: TRBD2; j_gene: TRBJ2-1; CDR3aa: CAIRPLAGAGGNEQFF; CDR3nt: TGTGCCATCAGACCCCTAGCGGGAGCGGGGGGAAATGAGCAGTTCTTC
abundance: few; v_gene: TRBV27; d_gene: .; j_gene: TRBJ1-1; CDR3aa: CASIPDRPNTEASF; CDR3nt: TGTGCCAGCATCCCTGACAGGCCGAACACTGAAGCTTCCTTT
abundance: .; v_gene: TRBV12-3/TRBV12-4; d_gene: TRBD1; j_gene: TRBJ1-6; CDR3aa: CASSVPAWDRLQSPLHF; CDR3nt: TGTGCCAGCAGTGTCCCCGCCTGGGACAGGTTACAGTCACCCCTCCACTTT
abundance: few; v_gene: TRBV12-3/TRBV12-4; d_gene: TRBD2; j_gene: TRBJ2-3; CDR3aa: CASSLRLADLPDTQYF; CDR3nt: TGTGCCAGCAGTTTGCGGCTAGCGGACCTCCCAGATACGCAGTATTTT
abundance: .; v_gene: TRBV2; d_gene: .; j_gene: TRBJ2-5; CDR3aa: CASTGQLWGETQYF; CDR3nt: TGTGCCAGCACTGGACAGTTATGGGGAGAGACCCAGTACTTC
abundance: .; v_gene: TRBV6-4; d_gene: .; j_gene: TRBJ2-5; CDR3aa: CASSVMRGETQYF; CDR3nt: TGTGCCAGCAGTGTGATGAGGGGAGAGACCCAGTACTTC
abundance: .; v_gene: TRBV19; d_gene: .; j_gene: TRBJ2-1; CDR3aa: CASSIAGVPRDEQFF; CDR3nt: TGTGCCAGTAGTATTGCTGGAGTCCCTCGAGATGAGCAGTTCTTC
abundance: many; v_gene: TRBV6-1; d_gene: .; j_gene: TRBJ1-1; CDR3aa: CASSEGPGDTEAFF; CDR3nt: TGTGCCAGCAGTGAGGGACCTGGGGACACTGAAGCTTTCTTT
abundance: .; v_gene: TRBV20-1; d_gene: .; j_gene: TRBJ2-6; CDR3aa: CSASRLSGANVLTF; CDR3nt: TGCAGTGCTAGCAGGCTCTCTGGGGCCAACGTCCTGACTTTC
abundance: many; v_gene: TRBV20-1; d_gene: TRBD1; j_gene: TRBJ2-5; CDR3aa: CSARGTGEIRAFQETQYF; CDR3nt: TGCAGTGCTAGAGGGACAGGGGAGATAAGAGCCTTTCAAGAGACCCAGTACTTC
abundance: many; v_gene: TRBV28; d_gene: .; j_gene: TRBJ1-4; CDR3aa: CASSLDGDLFF; CDR3nt: TGTGCCAGCAGTTTAGACGGGGACCTGTTTTTT
abundance: many; v_gene: TRBV6-2/TRBV6-3; d_gene: .; j_gene: TRBJ2-1; CDR3aa: CASSYTRGLANNEQFF; CDR3nt: TGTGCCAGCAGTTATACGCGAGGACTCGCCAACAATGAGCAGTTCTTC
abundance: many; v_gene: TRBV2; d_gene: .; j_gene: TRBJ2-2; CDR3aa: CASRPPREFGELFF; CDR3nt: TGTGCCAGCAGACCCCCTCGGGAGTTCGGGGAGCTGTTTTTT
abundance: many; v_gene: TRBV18; d_gene: .; j_gene: TRBJ2-1; CDR3aa: CASSPRGYEQFF; CDR3nt: TGTGCCAGCTCACCACGGGGTTATGAGCAGTTCTTC
abundance: few; v_gene: TRBV25-1; d_gene: TRBD2; j_gene: TRBJ2-5; CDR3aa: CASSEYRTSGRFGTQYF; CDR3nt: TGTGCCAGCAGTGAATATCGGACTAGCGGGAGATTCGGGACCCAGTACTTC
abundance: many; v_gene: TRBV7-9; d_gene: .; j_gene: TRBJ1-5; CDR3aa: CASSSSGVGDQPQHF; CDR3nt: TGTGCCAGCAGCTCCTCCGGAGTAGGGGATCAGCCCCAGCATTTT
abundance: many; v_gene: TRBV7-3; d_gene: .; j_gene: TRBJ1-5; CDR3aa: CASSLGRVPAGNQPQHF; CDR3nt: TGTGCCAGCAGCTTAGGGCGGGTCCCAGCTGGCAATCAGCCCCAGCATTTT
abundance: many; v_gene: TRBV4-1; d_gene: .; j_gene: TRBJ2-5; CDR3aa: CASSQIRGAETQYF; CDR3nt: TGCGCCAGCAGCCAAATCAGGGGGGCAGAGACCCAGTACTTC
abundance: few; v_gene: TRBV19; d_gene: .; j_gene: TRBJ1-2; CDR3aa: CASKRRGGSYGYTF; CDR3nt: TGTGCCAGTAAAAGGAGAGGCGGTAGCTATGGCTACACCTTC
abundance: once; v_gene: TRBV20-1; d_gene: .; j_gene: TRBJ2-2; CDR3aa: CSARKGAWTGELFF; CDR3nt: TGCAGTGCTAGAAAGGGAGCCTGGACCGGGGAGCTGTTTTTT
abundance: .; v_gene: TRBV10-1; d_gene: TRBD2; j_gene: TRBJ2-1; CDR3aa: CASSGDTSGRSEQFF; CDR3nt: TGCGCCAGCAGTGGTGATACTAGCGGGAGATCTGAGCAGTTCTTC